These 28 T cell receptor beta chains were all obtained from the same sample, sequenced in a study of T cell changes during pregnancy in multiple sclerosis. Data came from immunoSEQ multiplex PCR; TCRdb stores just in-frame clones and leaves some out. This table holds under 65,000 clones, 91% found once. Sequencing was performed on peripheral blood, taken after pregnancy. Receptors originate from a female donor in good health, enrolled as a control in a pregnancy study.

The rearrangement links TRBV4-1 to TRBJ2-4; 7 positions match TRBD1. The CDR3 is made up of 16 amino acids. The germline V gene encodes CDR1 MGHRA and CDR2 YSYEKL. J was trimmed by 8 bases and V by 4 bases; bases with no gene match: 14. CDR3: CASSRPGQALSDIQYF. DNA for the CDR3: TGCGCCAGCAGCCGCCCCGGACAGGCCTTGTCAGACATTCAGTACTTC.

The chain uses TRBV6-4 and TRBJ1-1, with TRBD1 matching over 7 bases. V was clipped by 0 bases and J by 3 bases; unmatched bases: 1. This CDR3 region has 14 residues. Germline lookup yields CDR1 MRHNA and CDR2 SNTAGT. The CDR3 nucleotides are TGTGCCAGCAGTGACTCGGGACAGCACACTGAAGCTTTCTTT. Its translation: CASSDSGQHTEAFF.

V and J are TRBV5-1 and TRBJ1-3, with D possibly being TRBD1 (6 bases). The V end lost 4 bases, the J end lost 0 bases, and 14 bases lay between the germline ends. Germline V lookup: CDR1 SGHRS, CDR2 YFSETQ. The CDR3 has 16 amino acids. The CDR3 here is CASSPGQLSSGNTIYF. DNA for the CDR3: TGCGCCAGCAGCCCCGGACAGTTGAGCTCTGGAAACACCATATATTTT.

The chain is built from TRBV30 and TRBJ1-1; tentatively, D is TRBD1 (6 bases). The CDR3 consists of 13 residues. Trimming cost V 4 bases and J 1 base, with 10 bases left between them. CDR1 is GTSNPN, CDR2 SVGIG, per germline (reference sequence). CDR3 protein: CAWTGVPNTEAFF. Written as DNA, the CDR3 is TGTGCCTGGACAGGGGTCCCGAACACTGAAGCTTTCTTT.

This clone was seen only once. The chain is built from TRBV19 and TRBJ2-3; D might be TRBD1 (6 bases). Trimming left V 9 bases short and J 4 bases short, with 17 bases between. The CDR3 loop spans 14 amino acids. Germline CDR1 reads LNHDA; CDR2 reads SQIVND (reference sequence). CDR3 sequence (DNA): TGTGCCAGCCAAAAGGGGACATTTTCAGATACGCAGTATTTT. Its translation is CASQKGTFSDTQYF.

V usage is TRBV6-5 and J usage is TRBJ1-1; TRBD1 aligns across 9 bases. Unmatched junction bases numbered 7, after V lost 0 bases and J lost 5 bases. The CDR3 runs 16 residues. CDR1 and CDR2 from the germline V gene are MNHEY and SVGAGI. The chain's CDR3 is CASSYSTGGLGTEAFF. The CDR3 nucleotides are TGTGCCAGCAGTTACTCAACAGGGGGCCTTGGGACTGAAGCTTTCTTT.

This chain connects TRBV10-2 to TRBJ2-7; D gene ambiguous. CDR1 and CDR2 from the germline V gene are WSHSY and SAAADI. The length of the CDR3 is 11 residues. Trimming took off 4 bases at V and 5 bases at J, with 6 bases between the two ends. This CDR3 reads CASSVVDEQYF. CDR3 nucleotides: TGCGCCAGCAGTGTAGTTGACGAGCAGTACTTC.

In nucleotides, the CDR3 is TGCGCCAGCAGCCAACTAACGGGACAGGGTAATTCACCCCTCCACTTT. This encodes CASSQLTGQGNSPLHF. This chain joins TRBV4-3 and TRBJ1-6; 9 bases agree with TRBD1. There are 16 residues in the CDR3. Germline assignment: CDR1 LGHNA and CDR2 YSLEER. The J segment lost 6 bases and the V segment lost 2 bases, leaving 5 bases of the junction unmatched.

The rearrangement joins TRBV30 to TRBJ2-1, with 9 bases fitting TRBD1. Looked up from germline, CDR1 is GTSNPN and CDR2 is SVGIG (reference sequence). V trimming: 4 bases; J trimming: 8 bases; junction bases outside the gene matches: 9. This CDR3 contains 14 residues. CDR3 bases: TGTGCCTGGAATCCGGGACAGGGTATCGATGAGCAGTTCTTC. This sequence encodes CAWNPGQGIDEQFF.

The CDR3 loop reads CASSSLERYGYTF. The CDR3, as DNA: TGTGCCAGCAGCTCTCTGGAGAGGTATGGCTACACCTTC. The chain links TRBV7-9 to TRBJ1-2; D remains ambiguous. CDR3 length: 13 amino acids. V lost 4 bases and J 5 bases, leaving 11 bases between the germline ends. Per the germline V gene, CDR1 is SEHNR and CDR2 is FQNEAQ (reference sequence).

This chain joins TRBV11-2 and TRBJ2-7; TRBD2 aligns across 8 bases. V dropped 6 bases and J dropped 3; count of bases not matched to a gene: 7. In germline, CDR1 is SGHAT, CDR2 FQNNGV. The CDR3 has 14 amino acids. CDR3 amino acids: CASRPGGGHYEQYF. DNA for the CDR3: TGTGCCAGCAGGCCTGGCGGGGGGCACTACGAGCAGTACTTC.

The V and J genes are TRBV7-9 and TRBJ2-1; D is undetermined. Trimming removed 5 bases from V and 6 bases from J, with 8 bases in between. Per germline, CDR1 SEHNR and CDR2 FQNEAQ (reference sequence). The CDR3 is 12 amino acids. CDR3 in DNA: TGTGCCAGCAGCGGAGTCAGCAATGAGCAGTTCTTC. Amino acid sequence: CASSGVSNEQFF. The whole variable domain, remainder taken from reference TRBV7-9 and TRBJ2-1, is DTGVSQNPRHKITKRGQNVTFRCDPISEHNRLYWYRQTLGQGPEFLTYFQNEAQLEKSRLLSDRFSAERPKGSFSTLEIQRTEQGDSAMYLCASSGVSNEQFFGPGTRLTVL.

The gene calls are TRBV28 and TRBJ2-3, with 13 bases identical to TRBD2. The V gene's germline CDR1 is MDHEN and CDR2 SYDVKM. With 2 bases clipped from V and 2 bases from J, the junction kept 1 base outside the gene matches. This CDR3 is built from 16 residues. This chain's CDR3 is CASSLGTSGVTDTQYF. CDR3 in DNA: TGTGCCAGCAGTTTAGGGACTAGCGGGGTCACAGATACGCAGTATTTT.

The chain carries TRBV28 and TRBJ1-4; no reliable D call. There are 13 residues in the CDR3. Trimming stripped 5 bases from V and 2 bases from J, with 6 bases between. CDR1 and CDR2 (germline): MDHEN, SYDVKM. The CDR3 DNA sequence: TGTGCCAGCAGTCCTCCTACTAATGAAAAACTGTTTTTT. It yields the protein CASSPPTNEKLFF.

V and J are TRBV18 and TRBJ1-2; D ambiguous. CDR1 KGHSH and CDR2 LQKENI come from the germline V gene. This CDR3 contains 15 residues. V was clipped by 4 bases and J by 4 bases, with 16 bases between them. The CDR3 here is CASSLVYEGVYGYTF. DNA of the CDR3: TGTGCCAGCTCACTCGTTTACGAGGGTGTCTATGGCTACACCTTC.

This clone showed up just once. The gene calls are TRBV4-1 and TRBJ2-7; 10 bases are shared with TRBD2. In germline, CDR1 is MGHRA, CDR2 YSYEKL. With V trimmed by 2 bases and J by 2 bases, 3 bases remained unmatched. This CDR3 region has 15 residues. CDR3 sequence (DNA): TGCGCCAGCAGCCAAACTAGCGGGGAGACCTACGAGCAGTACTTC. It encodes CASSQTSGETYEQYF.

CDR3 residues: CASSISQGRWNQPQHF. DNA of the CDR3: TGTGCCAGTAGTATATCACAGGGGCGGTGGAATCAGCCCCAGCATTTT. The chain carries TRBV19 and TRBJ1-5, with 7 nucleotides matching TRBD1. V shed 2 bases, J shed 4 bases, and the junction held 8 bases outside the gene matches. The CDR3 runs to 16 residues. CDR1 LNHDA and CDR2 SQIVND come from the germline V gene (reference sequence).

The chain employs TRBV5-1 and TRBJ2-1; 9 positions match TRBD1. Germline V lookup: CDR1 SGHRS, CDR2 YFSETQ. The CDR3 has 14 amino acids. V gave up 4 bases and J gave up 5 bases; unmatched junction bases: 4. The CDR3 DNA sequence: TGCGCCAGCAGCGGGACAGGGTTCGACAATGAGCAGTTCTTC. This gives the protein CASSGTGFDNEQFF.

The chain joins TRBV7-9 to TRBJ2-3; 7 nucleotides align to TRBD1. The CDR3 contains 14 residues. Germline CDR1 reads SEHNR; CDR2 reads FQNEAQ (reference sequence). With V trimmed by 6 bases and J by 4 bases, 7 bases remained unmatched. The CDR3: CASRVTGLADTQYF. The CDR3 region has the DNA TGTGCCAGCAGGGTGACAGGGCTGGCAGATACGCAGTATTTT.

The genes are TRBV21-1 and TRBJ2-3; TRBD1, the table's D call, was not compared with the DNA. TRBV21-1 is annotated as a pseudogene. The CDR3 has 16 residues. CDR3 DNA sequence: TGTGCCAGCACTCCATACTCGGAAGGGGGTACAGATACGCAGTATTTT. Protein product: CASTPYSEGGTDTQYF.

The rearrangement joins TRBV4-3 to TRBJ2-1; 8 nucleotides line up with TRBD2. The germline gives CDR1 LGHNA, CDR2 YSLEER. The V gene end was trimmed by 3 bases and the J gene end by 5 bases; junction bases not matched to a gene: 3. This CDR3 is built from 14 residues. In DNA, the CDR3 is TGCGCCAGCAGCCAGGAAGCGGGAGACAATGAGCAGTTCTTC. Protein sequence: CASSQEAGDNEQFF.

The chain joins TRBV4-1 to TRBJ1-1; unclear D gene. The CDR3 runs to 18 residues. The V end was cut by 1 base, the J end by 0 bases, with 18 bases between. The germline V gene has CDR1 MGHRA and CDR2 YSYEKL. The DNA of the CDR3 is TGCGCCAGCAGCCAAGCCATGGAGGACCCCGGTTTGAACACTGAAGCTTTCTTT. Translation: CASSQAMEDPGLNTEAFF.

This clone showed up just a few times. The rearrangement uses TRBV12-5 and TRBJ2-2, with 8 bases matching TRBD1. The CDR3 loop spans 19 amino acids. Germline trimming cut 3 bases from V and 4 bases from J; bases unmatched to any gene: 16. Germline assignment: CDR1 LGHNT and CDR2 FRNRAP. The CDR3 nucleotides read TGTGCTAGTGGTTTTCTCCTCCTCTATCGACAGGGGTTCACCGGGGAGCTGTTTTTT. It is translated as CASGFLLLYRQGFTGELFF.

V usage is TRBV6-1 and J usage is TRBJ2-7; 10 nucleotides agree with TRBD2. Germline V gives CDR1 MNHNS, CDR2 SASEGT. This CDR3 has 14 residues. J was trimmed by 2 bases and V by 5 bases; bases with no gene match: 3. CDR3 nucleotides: TGTGCCAGCAGTAAGCGGGAGGGTACCTACGAGCAGTACTTC. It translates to CASSKREGTYEQYF.

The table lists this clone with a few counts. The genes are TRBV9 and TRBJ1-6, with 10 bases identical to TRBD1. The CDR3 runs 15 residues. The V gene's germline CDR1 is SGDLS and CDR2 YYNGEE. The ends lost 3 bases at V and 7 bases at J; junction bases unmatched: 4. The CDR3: CASSERTGGNSPLHF. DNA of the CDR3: TGTGCCAGCAGCGAACGGACAGGGGGGAATTCACCCCTCCACTTT.

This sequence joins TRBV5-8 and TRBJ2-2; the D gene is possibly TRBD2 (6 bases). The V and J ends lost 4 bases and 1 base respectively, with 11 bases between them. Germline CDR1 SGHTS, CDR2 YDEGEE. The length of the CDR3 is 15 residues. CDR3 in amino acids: CASSPGLWNTGELFF. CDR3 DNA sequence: TGTGCCAGCAGCCCGGGACTTTGGAACACCGGGGAGCTGTTTTTT. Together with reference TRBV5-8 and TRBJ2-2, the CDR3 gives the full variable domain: EAGVTQSPTHLIKTRGQQATLRCSPISGHTSVYWYQQALGLGLQFLLWYDEGEERNRGNFPPRFSGRQFPNYSSELNVNALELEDSALYLCASSPGLWNTGELFFGEGSRLTVL.

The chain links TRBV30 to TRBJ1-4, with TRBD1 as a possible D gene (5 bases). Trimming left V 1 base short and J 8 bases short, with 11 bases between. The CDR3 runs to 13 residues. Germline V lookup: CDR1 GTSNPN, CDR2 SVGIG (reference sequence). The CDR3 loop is CAWSDVPGEKLFF. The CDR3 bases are TGTGCCTGGAGTGACGTCCCAGGGGAAAAACTGTTTTTT.

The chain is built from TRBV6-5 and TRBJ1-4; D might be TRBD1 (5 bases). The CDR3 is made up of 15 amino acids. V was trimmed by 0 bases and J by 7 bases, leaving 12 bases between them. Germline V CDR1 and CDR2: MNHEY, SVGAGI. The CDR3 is CASSYSYGALEKLFF. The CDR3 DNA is TGTGCCAGCAGTTACTCATATGGGGCGCTTGAAAAACTGTTTTTT.